These 17 T cell receptor beta chains were all obtained from the same sample, sequenced in a study of shared clonotypes between healthy human individuals (TCRdb year 2020). Libraries were prepared through the immunoSEQ multiplex PCR assay. Sourced from immuneACCESS, this table was stored by TCRdb with only in-frame sequences that have V and J called. A share of the clones is absent; for the studies checked, an unresolved V gene accounts for under half, and the remainder has no known explanation. The sample table records some 200,000 clones; just over 65% of these occur just once. The ten top clones hold 11% of the sample. Sequencing was carried out using memory CD4+ T cells sorted from blood. According to the study, the label for this sample's cell subset or site signals: CD45RA-negative fraction. Receptor source: a man aged 25 to 40 in good health.

This chain connects TRBV7-6 to TRBJ1-5; 7 nucleotides line up with TRBD1. V was pared by 5 bases and J by 7 bases, with 14 bases of the junction left unmatched. This CDR3 contains 16 residues. Per the germline V gene, CDR1 is SGHVS and CDR2 is FNYEAQ. CDR3: CASSLDDRVKWQPQHF. The CDR3 DNA follows: TGTGCCAGCAGCCTCGACGACAGGGTGAAATGGCAGCCCCAGCATTTT.

The chain has TRBV6-5 and TRBJ2-1; D ambiguous. V shed 6 bases and J shed 9 bases, with 9 bases lying between them. The CDR3 loop spans 11 amino acids. The germline gives CDR1 MNHEY, CDR2 SVGAGI. The CDR3 loop reads CASRRNGEQFF. The DNA of the CDR3 is TGTGCCAGCAGGCGGAATGGTGAGCAGTTCTTC.

The genes are TRBV19 and TRBJ1-5; a possible D gene is TRBD1 (6 bases). Germline CDR1 and CDR2: LNHDA and SQIVND (reference sequence). V was shortened by 9 bases and J by 0 bases, with 21 bases between the two germline ends. The CDR3 is 17 residues long. The CDR3 bases are TGTGCCAGAGACGGGGACACCGAATTCATTAGCAATCAGCCCCAGCATTTT. This codes for CARDGDTEFISNQPQHF.

The chain recombines TRBV4-3 with TRBJ2-7, with 7 bases identical to TRBD2. Looked up from germline, CDR1 is LGHNA and CDR2 is YSLEER. The CDR3 runs 14 residues. V shed 1 base and J 2 bases; nucleotides not matched to a gene: 2. CDR3 DNA: TGCGCCAGCAGCCAAGCGCTAGCGGCCTACGAGCAGTACTTC. Residues: CASSQALAAYEQYF.

This clone was counted ten times or more. This chain uses TRBV7-9 with TRBJ2-1, with D possibly matching TRBD2 (5 bases). Germline V CDR1 and CDR2: SEHNR, FQNEAQ (reference sequence). The CDR3 totals 13 residues. V lost 3 bases and J 3 bases, leaving 6 bases between the germline ends. The DNA for the CDR3 is TGTGCCAGCAGCTTTGGAGGCTACAATGAGCAGTTCTTC. Translation gives CASSFGGYNEQFF.

This clone was counted at least ten times. The chain links TRBV27 to TRBJ2-2, with D unresolved. Trimming stripped 6 bases from V and 1 base from J, with 9 bases between. CDR1 and CDR2 from the germline V gene are MNHEY and SMNVEV (reference sequence). The CDR3 sequence is 14 residues long. CDR3 loop: CASSFIENTGELFF. The CDR3 DNA reads as TGTGCCAGCAGCTTTATAGAGAACACCGGGGAGCTGTTTTTT.

In this sample, this clone turned up a few times. This chain links TRBV20-1 with TRBJ2-1; D possibly corresponds to TRBD1 (5 bases). V lost 3 bases and J 11 bases, leaving 11 bases between the germline ends. Germline lookup yields CDR1 DFQATT and CDR2 SNEGSKA (reference sequence). The CDR3 covers 11 residues. As DNA, the CDR3 is TGCAGTGCTAGGCAGGGCACAAAGCAGTTCTTC. Amino acid sequence: CSARQGTKQFF.

The chain combines TRBV28 with TRBJ2-1, with TRBD2 matching over 10 bases. J gave up 4 bases and V 6 bases, and 6 bases lay outside the gene matches. Germline CDR1 is MDHEN and CDR2 is SYDVKM. This CDR3 region has 15 residues. Here the CDR3 DNA reads TGTGCCAGCAGCCCTACTAGCGGGGCGTACAATGAGCAGTTCTTC. It encodes CASSPTSGAYNEQFF.

The chain combines TRBV19 with TRBJ1-4; 7 bases fit TRBD1. CDR3 length: 15 amino acids. CDR1 is LNHDA, CDR2 SQIVND, per germline (reference sequence). Trimming cost V 6 bases and J 5 bases; bases outside gene matches: 9. CDR3 in amino acids: CASRNQGDFNEKLFF. The CDR3, as DNA: TGTGCCAGTAGGAATCAGGGGGACTTCAATGAAAAACTGTTTTTT.

This clone has only one observation. The gene calls are TRBV7-9 and TRBJ2-1, with 12 bases aligning to TRBD2. The CDR3 length is 16 residues. V shed 4 bases and J 9 bases; nucleotides not matched to a gene: 10. CDR1 is SEHNR and CDR2 is FQNEAQ in the germline V gene (reference sequence). This CDR3 reads CASSSSGTSGSIEQFF. The CDR3 bases are TGTGCCAGCAGCTCTTCCGGGACTAGCGGGTCAATTGAGCAGTTCTTC.

This clone was observed a single time. Other nucleotide sequences in the sample specify the same CDR3. The gene calls are TRBV2 and TRBJ2-7; weak D call: TRBD2 (6 bases). V was pared by 5 bases and J by 3 bases, with 8 bases between. The CDR3 totals 12 residues. CDR1 is SNHLY and CDR2 is FYNNEI in the germline V gene. DNA for the CDR3: TGTGCCAGCAGTCTAGCGAACTACGAGCAGTACTTC. This codes for CASSLANYEQYF.

The chain has TRBV11-3 and TRBJ2-1; no definite D call. CDR1 and CDR2 from the germline V gene are SGHNT and YENEEA. The CDR3 is 13 residues long. The germline V and J ends were trimmed by 1 base and 8 bases, with 9 bases remaining between them. Here the CDR3 reads CASSLGPSYEQFF. The CDR3 DNA sequence: TGTGCCAGCAGCTTAGGCCCCAGCTATGAGCAGTTCTTC.

By share, this clone ranks as medium-sized. Other DNA sequences from this sample encode an identical CDR3 as well. The chain carries TRBV7-2 and TRBJ1-5; 7 bases match TRBD1. Germline CDR1 is SGHTA and CDR2 is FQGNSA. With 4 bases clipped from V and 4 bases from J, the junction kept 1 base outside the gene matches. The CDR3 loop spans 13 amino acids. CDR3 sequence: CASSYRGNQPQHF. The CDR3 DNA follows: TGTGCCAGCAGCTACAGGGGTAATCAGCCCCAGCATTTT. Using reference TRBV7-2 and TRBJ1-5 for the parts outside the CDR3, the full variable domain is GAGVSQSPSNKVTEKGKDVELRCDPISGHTALYWYRQSLGQGLEFLIYFQGNSAPDKSGLPSDRFSAERTGGSVSTLTIQRTQQEDSAVYLCASSYRGNQPQHFGDGTRLSIL.

The gene calls are TRBV5-1 and TRBJ1-1; 8 bases fit TRBD1. This CDR3 has 14 amino acids. The ends lost 4 bases at V and 1 base at J; junction bases unmatched: 3. Germline CDR1 reads SGHRS; CDR2 reads YFSETQ. The chain's CDR3 is CASSRQGQNTEAFF. DNA of the CDR3: TGCGCCAGCAGCAGACAGGGGCAGAACACTGAAGCTTTCTTT.

The chain couples TRBV2 to TRBJ1-2; D is possibly TRBD1 (6 bases). The germline CDR1 and CDR2 sequences are SNHLY and FYNNEI. CDR3 length: 11 amino acids. Between the trimmed V and J ends, which lost 5 bases and 7 bases, there was a span of 8 bases. CDR3 nucleotides: TGTGCCAGCAGTCAGGGGATTGGCTACACCTTC. Translated: CASSQGIGYTF.

CDR3 DNA: TGTGCCACAGGTCGGGAGGGCCTTTCGGACGAGCAGTACTTC. This gives the protein CATGREGLSDEQYF. The V call is TRBV6-5, the J call TRBJ2-7; TRBD2 matches at 8 bases. This CDR3 is built from 14 residues. CDR1 MNHEY and CDR2 SVGAGI come from the germline V gene. The V and J ends lost 10 bases and 5 bases, in that order; junction bases with no gene match: 13.

This clone was picked up a small number of times. The CDR3 sequence is CASSDRETGETQYF. CDR3 sequence (DNA): TGTGCCAGCAGCGACCGGGAGACAGGAGAGACCCAGTACTTC. The chain uses TRBV5-4 and TRBJ2-5; D is perhaps TRBD1 or TRBD2 (6 bases each). The germline gives CDR1 SGHNT, CDR2 YYREEE (reference sequence). The CDR3 runs to 14 residues. The V end was cut by 4 bases, the J end by 4 bases, with 14 bases between.